The T cell receptor beta chain under discussion was sequenced for a study of blood T cell repertoires in COVID-19. The wider study: Acute and convalescent COVID-19 samples came from the United States, Italy and Spain. T cells, B-cell-depleted T cells, or PBMCs provided the cDNA or gDNA that served as material.

The authors' processing: For nucleated cells, counts were estimated from reference gene primer amplification. The repertoire was sequenced with immunoSEQ multiplex PCR; TCRdb's copy has only in-frame clones and lacks some. V, J and clone size reflect that table, while D and trimming were determined from the DNA. The sample carries hundreds of thousands of clones, about 82% recorded once. The CDR3 runs to 17 residues. Germline CDR1 SGHAT, CDR2 FQNNGV. Unmatched junction bases numbered 11, after V lost 2 bases and J lost 5 bases. This chain links TRBV11-2 with TRBJ1-1; 10 bases align to TRBD1. The receptor was isolated from a middle-aged man with active or convalescent COVID-19. Sample: peripheral blood. CDR3 bases: TGTGCCAGCAGCTTATTGACAGGGGGCTACCAGAGGACTGAAGCTTTCTTT. This sequence encodes CASSLLTGGYQRTEAFF.